The 21 T cell receptor beta chains below come from one sample, sequenced in a study of blood T cell repertoires in COVID-19. Clones were sequenced by immunoSEQ multiplex PCR, and TCRdb holds only the in-frame ones, with some missing. Of about 180,000 clones in the sample, 82% were seen once. The sequenced sample consisted of peripheral blood. Receptor source: a woman older than 75 with active or convalescent COVID-19.

The chain uses TRBV7-2 and TRBJ2-1; D may be TRBD2 (6 bases). The CDR3 covers 15 residues. Germline assignment: CDR1 SGHTA and CDR2 FQGNSA. V lost 0 bases and J 4 bases, leaving 10 bases between the germline ends. The CDR3: CASSLARESYNEQFF. In DNA form, the CDR3 reads TGTGCCAGCAGCTTAGCACGGGAGTCTTACAATGAGCAGTTCTTC.

This CDR3 is CASSLAGQGSNQPQHF. In DNA, the CDR3 is TGTGCCAGCAGCTTGGCGGGACAGGGGTCAAATCAGCCCCAGCATTTT. This sequence joins TRBV5-5 and TRBJ1-5; 10 positions match TRBD1. The CDR3 spans 16 residues. V lost 0 bases to trimming and J lost 4 bases; unmatched junction nucleotides: 4. From germline, CDR1 is SGHKS and CDR2 YYEKEE (reference sequence). The full variable domain, its missing parts supplied by reference TRBV5-5 and TRBJ1-5, is DAGVTQSPTHLIKTRGQQVTLRCSPISGHKSVSWYQQVLGQGPQFIFQYYEKEERGRGNFPDRFSARQFPNYSSELNVNALLLGDSALYLCASSLAGQGSNQPQHFGDGTRLSIL.

The table lists this clone with a count of one. The chain couples TRBV12-3 or TRBV12-4 to TRBJ1-5, with 8 bases fitting TRBD1. The J segment lost 14 bases and the V segment lost 3 bases, leaving 6 bases of the junction unmatched. This CDR3 has 12 residues. CDR3 nucleotides: TGTGCCAGCAGTTTCCGACAGGGGAGGAAGCATTTT. Amino acid sequence: CASSFRQGRKHF.

This rearrangement joins TRBV19 to TRBJ2-1; 8 bases align to TRBD1. This CDR3 has 15 amino acids. Germline V gene lookup returns CDR1 LNHDA and CDR2 SQIVND (reference sequence). The trim removed 5 bases at V and 3 bases at J, leaving 6 bases unmatched. The CDR3 bases are TGTGCCAGTAGTCTTGACAGGGGTCTCTACAATGAGCAGTTCTTC. Its translation: CASSLDRGLYNEQFF.

The V and J genes are TRBV21-1 and TRBJ1-4. TRBV21-1 is labeled a pseudogene. The CDR3 spans 15 residues. The CDR3 sequence: CAIRTRGRGNEKLFF. The CDR3 region has the DNA TGTGCCATAAGGACGAGGGGGAGGGGGAATGAAAAACTGTTTTTT.

This clone came up once. The V call is TRBV3-1 (or the pseudogene TRBV3-2), the J call TRBJ2-3; D is unresolved. Germline V gives CDR1 LGHDT, CDR2 YNNKEL (reference sequence). V dropped 3 bases and J dropped 2 bases, with 3 bases sitting between them. The CDR3 loop spans 12 amino acids. The CDR3 sequence is CASSHHTDTQYF. DNA for the CDR3: TGTGCCAGCAGCCACCACACAGATACGCAGTATTTT.

V and J are TRBV6-5 and TRBJ2-7; TRBD1 aligns across 9 bases. The CDR3 is 14 residues long. J gave up 6 bases and V 6 bases, and 9 bases lay outside the gene matches. CDR1 is MNHEY, CDR2 SVGAGI, per germline. CDR3 nucleotides: TGTGCCAGCAGAACGGGACAGGGTATATCCGAGCAGTACTTC. Its protein is CASRTGQGISEQYF.

The V call is TRBV2, the J call TRBJ2-6; TRBD1 agrees at 9 bases. The CDR3 is 17 residues long. CDR1 and CDR2 (germline): SNHLY, FYNNEI. Germline trimming cut 4 bases from V and 2 bases from J; bases unmatched to any gene: 6. As DNA, the CDR3 is TGTGCCAGCAGTGGGCGGGACAGGGCAGCTGGGGCCAACGTCCTGACTTTC. As protein: CASSGRDRAAGANVLTF.

The DNA of the CDR3 is TGCAGCGTTTCGTCGGCTAGCGGGAGGGATGAGCAGTTCTTC. This encodes CSVSSASGRDEQFF. This rearrangement joins TRBV29-1 to TRBJ2-1, with 12 bases identical to TRBD2. Unmatched junction bases numbered 7, after V lost 5 bases and J lost 8 bases. CDR1 is SQVTM and CDR2 is ANQGSEA in the germline V gene. The CDR3 runs 14 residues.

The chain joins TRBV29-1 to TRBJ2-3, with 9 bases lining up with TRBD1. Per the germline V gene, CDR1 is SQVTM and CDR2 is ANQGSEA. CDR3 length: 15 residues. V was pared by 5 bases and J by 0 bases, with 6 bases of the junction left unmatched. The CDR3 loop reads CSVTGTGTSTDTQYF. The CDR3 DNA reads TGCAGCGTTACCGGGACAGGGACTAGCACAGATACGCAGTATTTT.

The chain recombines TRBV6-6 with TRBJ2-5, with TRBD2 matching 8 bases. The CDR3 covers 15 residues. The germline gives CDR1 MNHNY, CDR2 SVGAGI (reference sequence). V was pared by 0 bases and J by 2 bases, with 2 bases of the junction left unmatched. The CDR3 sequence is CASSYSLAVQETQYF. The CDR3 nucleotides are TGTGCCAGCAGTTACTCACTAGCGGTACAAGAGACCCAGTACTTC.

Worth noting for this clone: The same CDR3 is also encoded by other DNA sequences in this sample. V gene TRBV5-1 combines with J gene TRBJ2-5; D is possibly TRBD1 (6 bases). The germline CDR1 and CDR2 sequences are SGHRS and YFSETQ. Between the trimmed V and J ends, which lost 4 bases and 1 base, there was a span of 11 bases. The CDR3 contains 14 residues. CDR3 loop: CASSPTGSQETQYF. The CDR3 region has the DNA TGCGCCAGCAGCCCTACAGGGTCCCAAGAGACCCAGTACTTC.

This chain connects TRBV24-1 to TRBJ2-5; a weak D match, TRBD2 (6 bases). The germline V and J ends were trimmed by 2 bases and 5 bases, with 14 bases remaining between them. In germline, CDR1 is KGHDR, CDR2 SFDVKD. CDR3 length: 15 residues. The CDR3 loop is CATSDSGAGRETQYF. CDR3 nucleotides: TGTGCCACCAGTGATTCGGGAGCCGGCCGGGAGACCCAGTACTTC.

V usage is TRBV11-2 and J usage is TRBJ2-1; D might be TRBD1 (5 bases). CDR1 is SGHAT, CDR2 FQNNGV, per germline. Trimming cost V 5 bases and J 8 bases, with 19 bases left between them. The CDR3 extends over 15 amino acids. The DNA for the CDR3 is TGTGCCAGCAGCAAGCGACAGATTCAGGCTGATGAGCAGTTCTTC. Protein sequence: CASSKRQIQADEQFF. The full variable domain, completed using reference TRBV11-2 and TRBJ2-1, is EAGVAQSPRYKIIEKRQSVAFWCNPISGHATLYWYQQILGQGPKLLIQFQNNGVVDDSQLPKDRFSAERLKGVDSTLKIQPAKLEDSAVYLCASSKRQIQADEQFFGPGTRLTVL.

The chain joins TRBV7-6 to TRBJ1-4; TRBD1 matches at 9 bases. This CDR3 has 14 amino acids. From germline, CDR1 is SGHVS and CDR2 FNYEAQ. Germline trimming cut 3 bases from V and 6 bases from J; bases unmatched to any gene: 2. The CDR3 here is CASSFRDRDEKLFF. The CDR3 DNA follows: TGTGCCAGCAGCTTTCGGGACAGGGATGAAAAACTGTTTTTT.

The chain is built from TRBV5-1 and TRBJ1-4; D is uncertain. Trimming took off 0 bases at V and 5 bases at J, with 11 bases between the two ends. There are 15 residues in the CDR3. The germline CDR1 and CDR2 sequences are SGHRS and YFSETQ. The CDR3 loop reads CASSLAAGRNEKLFF. CDR3 coding DNA: TGCGCCAGCAGCTTGGCCGCTGGCCGAAATGAAAAACTGTTTTTT.

This clone was counted between two and nine times. The V and J genes are TRBV7-2 and TRBJ1-2, with D possibly being TRBD1 (6 bases). The CDR3 runs 14 residues. V lost 3 bases to trimming and J lost 6 bases, with 14 bases between them. Germline CDR1 and CDR2: SGHTA and FQGNSA. CDR3: CASSLAGALDGYTF. DNA for the CDR3: TGTGCCAGCAGCTTGGCAGGGGCTTTGGATGGCTACACCTTC.

The chain has TRBV28 and TRBJ1-5; D gene unclear. V was cut by 6 bases and J by 0 bases, with 3 bases left in between. The CDR3 contains 12 residues. Per germline, CDR1 MDHEN and CDR2 SYDVKM. The CDR3 DNA follows: TGTGCCAGCAGGGCTAGCAATCAGCCCCAGCATTTT. Translation: CASRASNQPQHF.

The gene calls are TRBV10-1 and TRBJ1-3; D gene unclear. Trimming pared 7 bases from V and 0 bases from J, leaving 10 bases between. Germline V lookup: CDR1 WNHNN, CDR2 SYGVQD (reference sequence). The CDR3 runs 14 residues. The CDR3 DNA reads as TGCGCCAGCAATGCCGGCGGCTCTGGAAACACCATATATTTT. This translates into CASNAGGSGNTIYF.

Remarks on this clone: The identical CDR3 is also encoded by other nucleotide sequences in the sample. J is TRBJ1-1 and V is TRBV5-1, with D unclear. Trimming pared 3 bases from V and 2 bases from J, leaving 8 bases between. CDR1 is SGHRS, CDR2 YFSETQ, per germline. The CDR3 runs to 13 residues. CDR3 coding DNA: TGCGCCAGCAGCTCCCAACTTAACACTGAAGCTTTCTTT. Its protein is CASSSQLNTEAFF.

This clone appeared once. The chain links TRBV29-1 to TRBJ1-1; D gene uncertain. The V and J ends lost 5 bases and 1 base respectively, with 8 bases between them. Germline V gene lookup returns CDR1 SQVTM and CDR2 ANQGSEA. The CDR3 covers 12 residues. Here the CDR3 reads CSVFGGNTEAFF. The CDR3 DNA sequence: TGCAGCGTTTTCGGAGGGAACACTGAAGCTTTCTTT.